The sequence of this T cell receptor (beta chain) was determined in a study of spatial heterogeneity in lung cancer (dated by TCRdb to between 2018 and 2021). With regard to the full study: Beta-chain transcripts were consistently detected in greater numbers than alpha-chain transcripts, which likely reflected higher beta-chain transcript abundance. Nonsynonymous mutation counts, determined by whole-exome sequencing of tumor tissue, were related to features of the TCR repertoire. In the raw uncorrected reads, each unique combination of TCR and UMI appeared more than ten times on average. Both alpha and beta chains were TCR-sequenced in samples taken at surgery, namely 220 tumor regions, under 80 matched nontumor lung samples and approximately 51 PBMC samples. TCR alpha and beta repertoires were quantitatively compared across multiple tumor regions, matched nontumor lung and blood in non-small cell lung cancer. Overall study outcomes, separate from this receptor: Ubiquitous expanded tumor TCRs were found in blood more often at tumor resection than at routine follow-up. Confirming at a functional level the hypothesis that regional TCRs recognize regional mutations was considered to require additional single-cell paired TCR alpha and beta sequencing.

The time point label on this specimen signifies: sample taken at primary tumor resection. Donors were under 95 patients with early-stage, untreated non-small cell lung cancer from the lung TRACERx cohort. Whole RNA extracted from tumor and nontumor lung tissue, or from cryopreserved PBMC samples, was used for TCR sequencing without cell sorting. Only patients for whom sufficient RNA was available from at least two tumor regions were selected for TCR sequencing. The CDR3 covers 16 residues, taking in both the cysteine and the phenylalanine. The entry retains the CDR3 DNA only, 48 bases that are in frame from base 1. Trimming removed 4 bases from V and 5 bases from J; the gene matches leave 9 bases unexplained. From a lookup of the germline V gene (reference sequence), CDR1 and CDR2 are LNHDA and SQIVND. A word on this clonotype: No cognate antigen has been identified for it. No per-base quality is available; no much larger clone lies one base away.

The library was built by means of 5' RACE. Reads for this sample came from a NextSeq 500. To allow correction of PCR and sequencing errors, the TCR library protocol tagged every TCR cDNA molecule with a unique molecular identifier. In the source study's methods: TCR identification, UMI-based error correction and CDR3 extraction were all carried out with Decombinator tools. Expanded TCRs were defined as those above a frequency of 2 per 1,000, corresponding to the top 1% of the tumor frequency distribution. Renyi diversity was computed with the R vegan package after each repertoire had been subsampled 100 times to 5,000 TCRs. CDR3 similarity networks were built from amino acid triplet string-kernel similarity, connecting CDR3s with pairwise similarity above 0.82. TCRdb reprocessing: public reads trimmed at Q25 with fastp, clones called with MiXCR, in-frame beta chains kept. Every distinct CDR3 protein forms one entry, paired with its most common genes and DNA. Clone size and V and J calls follow TCRdb, not the original study. The sample data list 40,000 or so distinct CDR3 sequences, and 5% to 6.5% of these were observed just once. The leading ten clones occupy approximately 25% of the sample.

The sequencing here drew on PBMCs, taken at surgery. Here the chain combines TRBV19 and TRBJ2-1; 9 middle bases align to TRBD2. The sequence came from a female donor with early-stage non-small cell lung cancer. The CDR3 protein sequence reads: CASSTSGTSLNNEQFF. At the DNA level, the sequence is TGTGCCAGTAGTACCTCCGGGACTAGCCTCAACAATGAGCAGTTCTTC.